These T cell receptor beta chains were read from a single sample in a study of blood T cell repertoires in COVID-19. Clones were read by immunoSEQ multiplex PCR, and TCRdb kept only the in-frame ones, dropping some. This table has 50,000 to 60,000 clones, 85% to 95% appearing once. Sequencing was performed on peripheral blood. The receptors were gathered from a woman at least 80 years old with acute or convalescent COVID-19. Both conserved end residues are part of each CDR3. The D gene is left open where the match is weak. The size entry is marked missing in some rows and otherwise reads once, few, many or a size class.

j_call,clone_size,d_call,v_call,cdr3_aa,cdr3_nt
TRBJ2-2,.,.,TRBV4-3,CASSQTGTPNGGELFF,TGCGCCAGCAGCCAAACCGGGACACCCAACGGCGGGGAGCTGTTTTTT
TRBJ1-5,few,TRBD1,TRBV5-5,CASSLAGTGDSSNQPQHF,TGTGCCAGCAGCTTGGCGGGGACAGGGGACAGTAGCAATCAGCCCCAGCATTTT
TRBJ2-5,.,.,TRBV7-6,CASSPGETQYF,TGTGCCAGCAGCCCAGGGGAGACCCAGTACTTC
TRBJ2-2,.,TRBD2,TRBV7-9,CASSETSGSRELFF,TGTGCCAGCAGCGAGACTAGCGGGAGCCGGGAGCTGTTTTTT
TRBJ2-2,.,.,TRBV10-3,CAAREINTGELFF,TGTGCCGCTAGGGAGATAAACACCGGGGAGCTGTTTTTT
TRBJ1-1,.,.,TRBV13,CASSHRLRLLGNTEAFF,TGTGCCAGCAGCCACCGACTCCGACTCTTGGGGAACACTGAAGCTTTCTTT
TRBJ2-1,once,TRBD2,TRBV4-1,CASSRGGDRPSNEQFF,TGCGCCAGCAGCCGGGGAGGGGACCGCCCGAGCAATGAGCAGTTCTTC
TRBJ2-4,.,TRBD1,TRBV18,CASSPPQGAANIQYF,TGTGCCAGCTCACCACCGCAGGGGGCCGCAAACATTCAGTACTTC
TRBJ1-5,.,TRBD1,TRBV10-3,CAIRRGDYQPQHF,TGTGCCATCCGCAGGGGGGATTATCAGCCCCAGCATTTT
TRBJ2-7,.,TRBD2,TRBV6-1,CASSEVNGRRYEQYF,TGTGCCAGCAGTGAAGTCAACGGGAGGCGTTACGAGCAGTACTTC
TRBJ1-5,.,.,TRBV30,CAWSVAYRGPQHF,TGTGCCTGGAGTGTGGCATACCGGGGTCCTCAGCATTTT
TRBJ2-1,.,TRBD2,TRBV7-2,CASSSSGTSGRNEQFF,TGTGCCAGCAGCTCCTCCGGGACTAGCGGGAGAAATGAGCAGTTCTTC
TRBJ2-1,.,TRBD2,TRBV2,CASRPGTSGRSPHEQFF,TGTGCCAGCAGACCCGGGACTAGCGGGAGATCCCCCCATGAGCAGTTCTTC
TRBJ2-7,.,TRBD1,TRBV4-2,CASSRGTGQNYEQYF,TGTGCCAGCAGCCGTGGGACAGGGCAAAATTACGAGCAGTACTTC
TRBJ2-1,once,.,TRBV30,CAWSAGSRQFF,TGTGCCTGGAGTGCGGGTAGTAGGCAGTTCTTC
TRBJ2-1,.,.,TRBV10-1,CASSESGKGLFHNEQFF,TGCGCCAGCAGTGAGTCGGGGAAGGGGCTTTTTCACAATGAGCAGTTCTTC
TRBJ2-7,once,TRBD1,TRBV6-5,CASSYSRTGGGYEQYF,TGTGCCAGCAGTTACTCCCGGACAGGGGGCGGCTACGAGCAGTACTTC
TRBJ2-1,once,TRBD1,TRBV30,CAWKDRGSYNEQFF,TGTGCCTGGAAGGACAGGGGCTCCTACAATGAGCAGTTCTTC
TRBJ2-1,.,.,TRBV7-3,CASSLYDNEQFF,TGTGCCAGCAGCTTATATGACAATGAGCAGTTCTTC
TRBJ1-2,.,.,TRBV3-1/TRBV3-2,CASSQDLDSLYGYTF,TGTGCCAGCAGCCAAGATCTCGACAGCCTCTATGGCTACACCTTC
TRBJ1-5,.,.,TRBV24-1,CATSGGNNQPQHF,TGTGCCACCAGTGGCGGGAATAATCAGCCCCAGCATTTT
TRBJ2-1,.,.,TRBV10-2,CASRGWEQFF,TGCGCCAGCCGGGGGTGGGAGCAGTTCTTC